These 23 T cell receptor beta chains were sequenced from one sample in a study of blood T cell repertoires in COVID-19. The table came from immunoSEQ multiplex PCR; TCRdb's copy has only in-frame clones and leaves some out. The table shows 150,000 to 200,000 clones, with roughly 80% occurring only once. Material for sequencing was peripheral blood. The receptors were gathered from a man aged 60 to 69 with acute or convalescent COVID-19.

This chain uses TRBV7-2 with TRBJ2-3, with D tentatively TRBD2 (6 bases). Looked up from germline, CDR1 is SGHTA and CDR2 is FQGNSA. CDR3 length equals 16 residues. V lost 3 bases and J lost 3, with 16 bases in between. In DNA, the CDR3 is TGTGCCAGCAGCTTGAGGGTCGGGGGTAGGACAGATACGCAGTATTTT. It codes for CASSLRVGGRTDTQYF. The variable domain in full, with the rest retrieved from reference TRBV7-2 and TRBJ2-3, is GAGVSQSPSNKVTEKGKDVELRCDPISGHTALYWYRQSLGQGLEFLIYFQGNSAPDKSGLPSDRFSAERTGGSVSTLTIQRTQQEDSAVYLCASSLRVGGRTDTQYFGPGTRLTVL.

This clone was seen a few times. The V call is TRBV7-9, the J call TRBJ1-1; 10 nucleotides match TRBD1. The CDR3 has 12 residues. The trim removed 5 bases at V and 7 bases at J, leaving 1 base unmatched. Germline assignment: CDR1 SEHNR and CDR2 FQNEAQ (reference sequence). CDR3 in amino acids: CASSRDRGEAFF. The CDR3 nucleotides read TGTGCCAGCAGCCGGGACAGGGGTGAAGCTTTCTTT.

The V gene is TRBV9, the J gene TRBJ2-1; D perhaps matches TRBD2 (6 bases). Per germline, CDR1 SGDLS and CDR2 YYNGEE. The V gene lost 0 bases and the J gene lost 4 bases, with 17 bases spanning the gap. The CDR3 is 17 amino acids. The CDR3 spells CASSVEGPLGGYNEQFF. Here the CDR3 DNA reads TGTGCCAGCAGCGTAGAAGGCCCCCTGGGGGGATACAATGAGCAGTTCTTC.

The rearrangement joins TRBV7-6 to TRBJ2-7; 8 bases are shared with TRBD1. The length of the CDR3 is 13 residues. The V segment lost 5 bases and the J segment 7 bases; nucleotides outside the gene matches: 7. CDR1 and CDR2 (germline): SGHVS, FNYEAQ. CDR3 sequence: CASSADRGGEQYF. CDR3 bases: TGTGCCAGCAGCGCCGACAGGGGAGGAGAGCAGTACTTC.

This clone appeared a single time. The V call is TRBV5-6, the J call TRBJ2-1, with D unclear. Trimming shortened V by 1 base and J by 4 bases, and 3 bases separated the two germline ends. Looked up from germline, CDR1 is SGHDT and CDR2 is YYEEEE. The CDR3 is made up of 12 amino acids. The CDR3 DNA follows: TGTGCCAGCAGCTTGCTTTACAATGAGCAGTTCTTC. Its protein product is CASSLLYNEQFF. Using reference TRBV5-6 and TRBJ2-1 for the parts outside the CDR3, the full variable domain is DAGVTQSPTHLIKTRGQQVTLRCSPKSGHDTVSWYQQALGQGPQFIFQYYEEEERQRGNFPDRFSGHQFPNYSSELNVNALLLGDSALYLCASSLLYNEQFFGPGTRLTVL.

The rearrangement uses TRBV6-1 and TRBJ1-2; TRBD1 agrees at 7 bases. Germline V gives CDR1 MNHNS, CDR2 SASEGT. V lost 2 bases to trimming and J lost 6 bases; unmatched junction nucleotides: 3. The length of the CDR3 is 13 residues. The chain's CDR3 is CASSETGVDGYTF. CDR3 DNA sequence: TGTGCCAGCAGTGAAACAGGGGTGGATGGCTACACCTTC.

V gene TRBV13 combines with J gene TRBJ1-3, with 7 bases lining up with TRBD1. Germline CDR1 and CDR2: PRHDT and FYEKMQ (reference sequence). With 2 bases clipped from V and 0 bases from J, the junction kept 10 bases outside the gene matches. CDR3 size: 18 residues. The chain's CDR3 is CASSLNDGTATSGNTIYF. Here the CDR3 DNA reads TGTGCCAGCAGCTTAAATGATGGGACAGCGACCTCTGGAAACACCATATATTTT.

The rearrangement joins TRBV28 to TRBJ2-1; D not certain. Germline lookup yields CDR1 MDHEN and CDR2 SYDVKM. The CDR3 loop spans 15 amino acids. Between the trimmed V and J ends, which lost 3 bases and 1 base, there was a span of 10 bases. The CDR3 protein is CASSFLHSSYNEQFF. The CDR3 coding sequence is TGTGCCAGCAGTTTTCTTCACTCTTCCTACAATGAGCAGTTCTTC.

As to this clone: It is unclear where the CDR3 begins or ends on the DNA, so no DNA is shown, and the CDR3 is as TCRdb lists it. The gene calls are TRBV12-3 or TRBV12-4 and TRBJ1-1; the listed D gene, TRBD1, was not tested against the DNA. The CDR3 is 13 amino acids long, termini counted. The CDR3 reads CASSFGPGPEAFF.

The chain couples TRBV2 to TRBJ1-3, with D unresolved. CDR1 is SNHLY and CDR2 is FYNNEI in the germline V gene. The CDR3 covers 14 residues. Trimming removed 3 bases from V and 0 bases from J, with 6 bases in between. The CDR3: CASSDQHSGNTIYF. The CDR3 bases are TGTGCCAGCAGTGATCAACACTCTGGAAACACCATATATTTT.

This chain joins TRBV2 and TRBJ2-7; tentative D call: TRBD2 (7 bases). Germline V CDR1 and CDR2: SNHLY, FYNNEI. The CDR3 sequence is 14 residues long. Trimming cost V 2 bases and J 3 bases, with 11 bases left between them. Written as DNA, the CDR3 is TGTGCCAGCAGTGAAACAGGGAGGGTCTACGAGCAGTACTTC. Translation gives CASSETGRVYEQYF.

V gene TRBV27 combines with J gene TRBJ2-1; the match to TRBD2 covers 9 bases. V shed 2 bases and J 10 bases; nucleotides not matched to a gene: 3. From germline, CDR1 is MNHEY and CDR2 SMNVEV (reference sequence). The CDR3 sequence is 13 residues long. This CDR3 reads CASSLGLAGEQFF. In nucleotides, the CDR3 is TGTGCCAGCAGTTTAGGGCTAGCGGGGGAGCAGTTCTTC.

The chain uses TRBV11-1 and TRBJ2-3; TRBD1 aligns across 7 bases. This CDR3 contains 15 residues. The junction had 5 bases not matched to a gene; V was cut back by 5 bases and J by 0 bases. Germline V gives CDR1 SGHAT, CDR2 FQDESV (reference sequence). The CDR3 DNA reads TGTGCCAGCAGCCGAGGACAGGTCAGCACAGATACGCAGTATTTT. Translated, it gives CASSRGQVSTDTQYF.

The chain joins TRBV15 to TRBJ1-5; 8 bases are a match to TRBD1. This CDR3 region has 17 residues. Per germline, CDR1 LNHNV and CDR2 YYDKDF (reference sequence). V gave up 0 bases and J gave up 3 bases; unmatched junction bases: 7. In DNA, the CDR3 is TGTGCCACCAGCAGAGATTCTCCGGACAGGGTCAATCAGCCCCAGCATTTT. It yields the protein CATSRDSPDRVNQPQHF.

The genes are TRBV2 and TRBJ1-5, with TRBD1 as a possible D gene (6 bases). CDR3 length: 15 amino acids. The germline V gene encodes CDR1 SNHLY and CDR2 FYNNEI. V dropped 6 bases and J dropped 1 base, with 13 bases sitting between them. Written as DNA, the CDR3 is TGTGCCAGCAGGGCGGGCAGGGGAAGCAATCAGCCCCAGCATTTT. Amino acid sequence: CASRAGRGSNQPQHF. The variable domain in full, with the rest retrieved from reference TRBV2 and TRBJ1-5, is EPEVTQTPSHQVTQMGQEVILRCVPISNHLYFYWYRQILGQKVEFLVSFYNNEISEKSEIFDDQFSVERPDGSNFTLKIRSTKLEDSAMYFCASRAGRGSNQPQHFGDGTRLSIL.

The chain employs TRBV13 and TRBJ2-2, with D hard to call. Trimming took 0 bases from V and 6 from J, leaving 11 bases between them. Germline lookup yields CDR1 PRHDT and CDR2 FYEKMQ (reference sequence). The CDR3 runs 15 residues. CDR3 region: CASSLGDPAPGELFF. The DNA for the CDR3 is TGTGCCAGCAGCTTAGGCGATCCAGCGCCCGGGGAGCTGTTTTTT.

V and J are TRBV6-1 and TRBJ1-2, with D maybe TRBD1 (5 bases). V lost 0 bases, J lost 4 bases, and 15 bases lay in between. CDR1 is MNHNS, CDR2 SASEGT, per germline. The CDR3 loop spans 16 amino acids. The CDR3, as DNA: TGTGCCAGCAGTGAAGCGCGGACATATCTGGCCTATGGCTACACCTTC. Its protein product is CASSEARTYLAYGYTF.

The chain recombines TRBV12-3 or TRBV12-4 with TRBJ2-7; D is unclear. This CDR3 comprises 12 residues. V was trimmed by 6 bases and J by 4 bases, leaving 10 bases between them. The DNA of the CDR3 is TGTGCCAGCAGCACAGAGAAGTACGAGCAGTACTTC. Its protein product is CASSTEKYEQYF.

V and J are TRBV6-1 and TRBJ2-7; TRBD1 matches at 10 bases. CDR3 length: 14 residues. Per germline, CDR1 MNHNS and CDR2 SASEGT. The V and J ends lost 1 base and 3 bases, in that order; junction bases with no gene match: 0. Here the CDR3 reads CASSEGTGGYEQYF. CDR3 in DNA: TGTGCCAGCAGTGAAGGGACAGGGGGCTACGAGCAGTACTTC.

This chain connects TRBV11-3 to TRBJ2-7, with D unclear. The CDR3 covers 12 residues. Germline CDR1 reads SGHNT; CDR2 reads YENEEA. The V end lost 2 bases, the J end lost 6 bases, and 8 bases lay between the germline ends. The CDR3 DNA reads TGTGCCAGCAGCTTACGCGGCGGCGAGCAGTACTTC. As protein: CASSLRGGEQYF.

V is TRBV19 and J is TRBJ1-4, with TRBD1 identical over 8 bases. V trimming: 7 bases; J trimming: 7 bases; junction bases outside the gene matches: 11. This CDR3 has 15 amino acids. Germline V gene data show CDR1 as LNHDA and CDR2 as SQIVND (reference sequence). Written as DNA, the CDR3 is TGTGCCAGTAACAGGGGGGTCGACTCGACTGAAAAACTGTTTTTT. Amino acids: CASNRGVDSTEKLFF.

The genes are TRBV19 and TRBJ1-3, with a weak D call TRBD1 (5 bases). The CDR3 is 16 residues long. Germline V gene data show CDR1 as LNHDA and CDR2 as SQIVND (reference sequence). Trimming removed 5 bases from V and 0 bases from J, with 14 bases in between. CDR3 amino acids: CASSFRDSSSGNTIYF. The CDR3 DNA reads as TGTGCCAGTAGTTTCCGCGACAGTAGCTCTGGAAACACCATATATTTT.

The table lists this clone with a few counts. This chain connects TRBV21-1 to TRBJ1-1. TRBV21-1 constitutes a pseudogene. This CDR3 comprises 15 residues. The CDR3 DNA sequence: TGTGCCAGCAGTTTAGGATGGGACTTGAACACTGAAGCTTTCTTT. Amino acids: CASSLGWDLNTEAFF.